This entry describes one T cell receptor (beta chain). What it recognizes is unknown. This sample is drawn from a study of cytomegalovirus exposure and HLA in healthy donors. Study findings and constraints: Rates of TCR association differed by HLA locus in a later analysis, with DRB1 highest and HLA-C lowest. Reportedly, fewer N-insertions than the approximately 690-donor mean appeared in an Asian-associated ancestry cluster in a later analysis. Earlier analysis found most TCR beta V segments productive about 90% or about 30% of the time.

The PCR made use of 60 Vbeta and 13 Jbeta primers. TCRdb keeps only in-frame clones here, not all; method: immunoSEQ multiplex PCR. The sample records 110,000 or so clones, roughly 70% being singletons. The CDR3 runs 15 residues. The germline V gene encodes CDR1 MNHEY and CDR2 SMNVEV (reference sequence). Trimming cost V 2 bases and J 6 bases; bases outside gene matches: 7. The clonotype comes from a woman between 45 and 60 years old in good health and CMV-seropositive. The chain recombines TRBV27 with TRBJ1-5; TRBD1 matches at 7 bases. Sequenced sample: PBMCs. The CDR3 coding sequence is TGTGCCAGCAGTTTAACTGGACAGGTGATTCAGCCCCAGCATTTT. Translated, it gives CASSLTGQVIQPQHF.